Given below is one TCR beta chain in context. V shed 1 base and J 0 bases; nucleotides not matched to a gene: 13. The V gene's germline CDR1 is SGHAT and CDR2 FQNNGV. CDR3 length equals 19 residues. These data belong to a study of cytomegalovirus exposure and HLA in healthy donors. Primers included in the PCR were 60 Vbeta and 13 Jbeta primers. Sequencing used immunoSEQ multiplex PCR; TCRdb keeps in-frame clones, though not all of them. The sample has 110,000 to 150,000 clones; 70% to 90% are singletons. This chain connects TRBV11-2 to TRBJ2-7, with 9 bases aligning to TRBD2. This TCR derives from a woman aged 40 to 49 in good health and CMV-seropositive. Sequencing used PBMCs. The CDR3 is CASSLGGTSTPRSSYEQYF. Written as DNA, the CDR3 is TGTGCCAGCAGCTTAGGGGGGACTAGCACCCCGAGGAGCTCCTACGAGCAGTACTTC. Full variable domain (outside the CDR3, taken from reference TRBV11-2 and TRBJ2-7): EAGVAQSPRYKIIEKRQSVAFWCNPISGHATLYWYQQILGQGPKLLIQFQNNGVVDDSQLPKDRFSAERLKGVDSTLKIQPAKLEDSAVYLCASSLGGTSTPRSSYEQYFGPGTRLTVT.